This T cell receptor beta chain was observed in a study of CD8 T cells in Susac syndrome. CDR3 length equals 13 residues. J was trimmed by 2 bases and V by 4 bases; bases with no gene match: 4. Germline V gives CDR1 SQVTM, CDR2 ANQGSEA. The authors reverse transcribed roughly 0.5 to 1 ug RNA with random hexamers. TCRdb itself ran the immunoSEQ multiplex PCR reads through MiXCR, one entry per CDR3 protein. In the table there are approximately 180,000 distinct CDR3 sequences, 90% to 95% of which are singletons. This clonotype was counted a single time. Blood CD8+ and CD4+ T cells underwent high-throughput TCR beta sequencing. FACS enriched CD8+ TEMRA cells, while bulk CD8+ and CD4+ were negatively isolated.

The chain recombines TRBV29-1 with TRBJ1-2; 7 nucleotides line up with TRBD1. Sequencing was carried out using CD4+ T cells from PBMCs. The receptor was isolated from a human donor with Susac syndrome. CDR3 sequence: CSVAEGANYGYTF. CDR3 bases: TGCAGCGTTGCGGAGGGGGCGAACTATGGCTACACCTTC. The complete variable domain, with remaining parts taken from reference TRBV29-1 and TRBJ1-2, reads SAVISQKPSRDICQRGTSLTIQCQVDSQVTMMFWYRQQPGQSLTLIATANQGSEATYESGFVIDKFPISRPNLTFSTLTVSNMSPEDSSIYLCSVAEGANYGYTFGSGTRLTVV.